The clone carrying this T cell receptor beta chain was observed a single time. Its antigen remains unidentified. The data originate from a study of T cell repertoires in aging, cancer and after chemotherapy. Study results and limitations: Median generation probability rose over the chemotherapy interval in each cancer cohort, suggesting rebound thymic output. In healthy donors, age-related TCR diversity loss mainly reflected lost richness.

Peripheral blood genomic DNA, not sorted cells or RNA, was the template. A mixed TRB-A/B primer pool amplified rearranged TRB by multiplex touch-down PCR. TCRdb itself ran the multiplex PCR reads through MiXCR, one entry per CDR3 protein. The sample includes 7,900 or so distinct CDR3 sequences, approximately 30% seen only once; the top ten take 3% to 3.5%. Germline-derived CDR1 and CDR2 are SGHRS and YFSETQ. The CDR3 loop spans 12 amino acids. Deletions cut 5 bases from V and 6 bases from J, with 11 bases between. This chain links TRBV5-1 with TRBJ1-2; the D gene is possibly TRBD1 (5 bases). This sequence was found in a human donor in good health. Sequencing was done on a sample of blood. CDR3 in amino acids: CASSFAGNGYTF. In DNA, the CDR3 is TGCGCCAGCAGTTTCGCAGGGAATGGCTACACCTTC. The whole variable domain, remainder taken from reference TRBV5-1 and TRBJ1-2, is KAGVTQTPRYLIKTRGQQVTLSCSPISGHRSVSWYQQTPGQGLQFLFEYFSETQRNKGNFPGRFSGRQFSNSRSEMNVSTLELGDSALYLCASSFAGNGYTFGSGTRLTVV.